These 9 T cell receptor beta chains were all obtained from the same sample, sequenced in a study of molecular identifiers for immune sequencing clone quantification. TCRdb processed the PCR reads anew with MiXCR; each CDR3 protein has one entry. The data show more than 250,000 distinct CDR3 sequences, 20% to 25% seen once. What was sequenced was naive CD8+ T cells from blood, with Jurkat cell RNA spiked in. Subset indicated: FACS-sorted CD8+CD4-CCR7+CD45RA+ naive T cells. The receptor set was obtained from a human donor in good health. Some libraries in this study had Jurkat cell RNA spiked in.

This clonotype has just one count. One base away lies a much larger clone, so this may be a sequencing read error. The J gene is TRBJ2-2, the V gene TRBV20-1; TRBD1 is a possible D gene (8 bases). The CDR3 consists of 13 residues. Germline V gene sequence: CDR1 DFQATT, CDR2 SNEGSKA (reference sequence). The DNA of the CDR3 is TGCAGTGCTAGGACAGGGGTTGGCGGGGGGCTGTTTTTT. Amino acids: CSARTGVGGGLFF.

Concerning this clonotype: A much larger clonotype is one base distant, so this may be a read error. The chain uses TRBV7-9 and TRBJ2-2, with 9 bases fitting TRBD1. Germline V gives CDR1 SEHNR, CDR2 FQNEAQ (reference sequence). The CDR3 loop spans 15 amino acids. CDR3 DNA sequence: TGTGCCAGCAGCCCCCGGGACAGGGTTGCCGGGGAGCCGTTTTTT. It specifies CASSPRDRVAGEPFF.

This clonotype was observed many times. This rearrangement joins TRBV6-5 to TRBJ2-3; D call uncertain. Trimming cost V 7 bases and J 3 bases, with 11 bases left between them. CDR1 is MNHEY, CDR2 SVGAGI, per germline. CDR3 length: 13 residues. This CDR3 reads CASTSIGTDTQYF. The CDR3 bases are TGTGCCAGCACCTCCATAGGTACAGATACGCAGTATTTT.

Ten or more counts support this clonotype. The genes are TRBV5-1 and TRBJ1-1; the D gene is possibly TRBD1 (6 bases). Germline-derived CDR1 and CDR2 are SGHRS and YFSETQ. The CDR3 consists of 13 residues. V was cut by 4 bases and J by 2 bases, with 9 bases left in between. This CDR3 reads CASSGTINTEAFF. In DNA form, the CDR3 reads TGCGCCAGCAGCGGGACAATTAACACTGAAGCTTTCTTT.

This clonotype has just a few counts. The J gene is TRBJ2-1, the V gene TRBV24-1; 8 bases are shared with TRBD2. Losses at the gene ends were 5 bases for V and 8 bases for J; bases not matched to a gene: 13. There are 16 residues in the CDR3. Germline V gene data show CDR1 as KGHDR and CDR2 as SFDVKD. CDR3: CATSARGTSLFDEQFF. In DNA, the CDR3 is TGTGCCACCAGTGCCAGAGGGACTAGTCTCTTCGATGAGCAGTTCTTC.

This clonotype was seen many times. V and J are TRBV4-3 and TRBJ2-6; D uncertain. This CDR3 is built from 16 residues. Germline CDR1 reads LGHNA; CDR2 reads YSLEER. V was shortened by 0 bases and J by 3 bases, with 9 bases between the two germline ends. CDR3: CASSQDRGRGANVLTF. As DNA, the CDR3 is TGCGCCAGCAGCCAAGATCGAGGACGTGGGGCCAACGTCCTGACTTTC.

Comment on this clonotype: A much larger clone sits a single nucleotide away, making a read error possible. The V gene is TRBV28, the J gene TRBJ2-1; tentative D call: TRBD2 (6 bases). The CDR3 length is 16 residues. CDR1 and CDR2 (germline): MDHEN, SYDVKM. The CDR3 is CACQGGNTNSYNEQFF. DNA for the CDR3: TGTGCTTGCCAGGGAGGTAACACAAACTCCTACAATGAGCAGTTCTTC.

Many counts were recorded for this clonotype. The chain has TRBV7-2 and TRBJ2-7, with 8 bases aligning to TRBD2. With V trimmed by 8 bases and J by 5 bases, 11 bases remained unmatched. CDR3 length: 14 amino acids. CDR1 is SGHTA, CDR2 FQGNSA, per germline. CDR3 protein: CASQQAGESHEQYF. The CDR3 DNA sequence: TGTGCCAGCCAACAAGCGGGAGAGTCGCACGAGCAGTACTTC.

Points on this clonotype: One base away lies a much larger clone, so this may be a sequencing read error. CDR3 protein: CACSVVGGTEAFF. CDR3 DNA sequence: TGTGCCTGCAGCGTAGTAGGGGGCACTGAAGCTTTCTTT. The chain has TRBV9 and TRBJ1-1; tentative D call: TRBD1 (6 bases). The CDR3 has 13 residues. The germline CDR1 and CDR2 sequences are SGDLS and YYNGEE. Together with reference TRBV9 and TRBJ1-1, the CDR3 gives the full variable domain: DSGVTQTPKHLITATGQRVTLRCSPRSGDLSVYWYQQSLDQGLQFLIQYYNGEERAKGNILERFSAQQFPDLHSELNLSSLELGDSALYFCACSVVGGTEAFFGQGTRLTVV.